This is a list of T cell receptor beta chains from one sample in a study of early T cells in non-severe SARS-CoV-2 infection. TCRdb recomputed calls from the 5' RACE reads with MiXCR, one row per CDR3 protein. The table has about 49,000 distinct CDR3 sequences, about 4.2% seen once. The sequenced sample consisted of whole blood. The receptors were gathered from an adult who was a healthcare worker with PCR-confirmed SARS-CoV-2 infection or an uninfected control (not recorded which). CDR3s include the opening cysteine and the closing phenylalanine or tryptophan. The D gene is left open where the match is weak. Clone size is shown for a subset of rows, as once, few, many or a class of expanded clone.

clone size	J gene	V gene	D gene	CDR3 DNA	CDR3 protein
many	TRBJ1-5	TRBV19	TRBD1	TGTGCCAGTAGTATACACCCGGGACAGGGCCTCTATAGCAATCAGCCCCAGCATTTT	CASSIHPGQGLYSNQPQHF
many	TRBJ2-7	TRBV7-2	.	TGTGCCAGCAGCTTAACCCCGCCAGGTTACGAGCAGTACTTC	CASSLTPPGYEQYF
many	TRBJ1-4	TRBV7-3	.	TGTGCCAGCAGCTTAGCGGCAGCAACTAATGAAAAACTGTTTTTT	CASSLAAATNEKLFF
many	TRBJ2-6	TRBV6-5	TRBD2	TGTGCCAGCAGTCTTGTCGGGGGGTTTTTCAACGTCCTGACTTTC	CASSLVGGFFNVLTF
.	TRBJ2-7	TRBV19	TRBD2	TGTGCCAGTAGTAAGACGGGACTAGGCTCCTACGAGCAGTACTTC	CASSKTGLGSYEQYF
many	TRBJ2-3	TRBV7-2	.	TGTGCCAGCAGCCGCGACAGTACAGATACGCAGTATTTT	CASSRDSTDTQYF
many	TRBJ2-7	TRBV20-1	TRBD1	TGCAGTGCCAAAAAATCCCCGGGACAGGGATACGAGCAGTACTTC	CSAKKSPGQGYEQYF
many	TRBJ2-5	TRBV18	.	TGTGCCAGCTCACCACCGAGTCAGCCGAAAGAGACCCAGTACTTC	CASSPPSQPKETQYF
few	TRBJ2-4	TRBV7-6	.	TGTGCCAGCAGCTGGGGACACGGCCCTAATATTCAGTACTTC	CASSWGHGPNIQYF
many	TRBJ1-3	TRBV4-2	.	TGTGCCAGCAGCTCCGACAGAACCCATTCTGGAAACACCATATATTTT	CASSSDRTHSGNTIYF
many	TRBJ2-3	TRBV7-3	.	TGTGCCAGCAGCTTAACTTTGGACGTAAGGCAAGATACGCAGTATTTT	CASSLTLDVRQDTQYF
many	TRBJ2-7	TRBV7-2	TRBD1	TGTGCCAGCAGCTTTTCCGGGACAGGGGGCTACGAGCAGTACTTC	CASSFSGTGGYEQYF
many	TRBJ1-1	TRBV19	.	TGTGCCAGTAGTACCTGGAAGTCTCAACTGGGGGAAGCTTTCTTT	CASSTWKSQLGEAFF
many	TRBJ2-2	TRBV29-1	TRBD1	TGCAGCGTGTACAGGGGAAACACCGGGGAGCTGTTTTTT	CSVYRGNTGELFF
many	TRBJ1-4	TRBV5-1	.	TGCGCCAGCAGCTTGGCCCCCCGCGACGAAAAACTGTTTTTT	CASSLAPRDEKLFF
many	TRBJ2-7	TRBV24-1	.	TGTGCCACCACCGGGGGCGAGCAGTACTTC	CATTGGEQYF
.	TRBJ2-3	TRBV5-4	.	TGTGCCAGCAGCTTGTTGAGCGACTACACAGATACGCAGTATTTT	CASSLLSDYTDTQYF
.	TRBJ1-1	TRBV7-2	TRBD1	TGTGCCAGCAGCCCGAGGGGGACAGGGAGAGCTTTCTTT	CASSPRGTGRAFF
.	TRBJ2-3	TRBV4-2	TRBD1	TGTGCCAGCAGCCAAGAGAGGACAGGGGGTACGCAGTATTTT	CASSQERTGGTQYF
many	TRBJ2-7	TRBV27	.	TGTGCCAGCACCACCCCCCGCGACAGGAGAGCGGACTACGGGCAGTACTTC	CASTTPRDRRADYGQYF
many	TRBJ2-4	TRBV24-1	.	TGTGCCACCAGCGAGTCGGGTTTGTGGGAAAACATTCAGTACTTC	CATSESGLWENIQYF
many	TRBJ2-7	TRBV7-2	.	TGTGCCAGCAGCTTAGCGGGGGCGCGTGACGAGCAGTACTTC	CASSLAGARDEQYF
.	TRBJ2-3	TRBV5-1	TRBD2	TGCGCCAGCAGCTTAACACGAGGGACTAGCGGGGGACTCCTATTGCCCACAGATACGCAGTATTTT	CASSLTRGTSGGLLLPTDTQYF
.	TRBJ2-7	TRBV28	.	TGTGCCAGCAGTTACAGGGATAACGAGCAGTACTTC	CASSYRDNEQYF
many	TRBJ2-5	TRBV4-1	.	TGCGCCAGCAGCCAGATAGGCACACAAGAGACCCAGTACTTC	CASSQIGTQETQYF
many	TRBJ2-4	TRBV7-8	.	TGTGCCAGCAGCTTTTCGGGGGGCCCAGGGAACATTCAGTACTTC	CASSFSGGPGNIQYF
few	TRBJ2-2	TRBV9	TRBD2	TGTGCCAGCAGCTCCAAGCGGGGGGCGGGATCCGGGGAGCTGTTTTTT	CASSSKRGAGSGELFF
.	TRBJ1-6	TRBV7-8	.	TGTGCCAGCAGTAAGAATAATGCAAATTCACCCCTCCACTTT	CASSKNNANSPLHF
many	TRBJ2-1	TRBV10-1	TRBD2	TGCGCCAGCAGTGGCGGGGGGCAGGACCCTTTGAAGCAGTTCTTC	CASSGGGQDPLKQFF
many	TRBJ1-5	TRBV7-9	.	TGTGCCAGCAGCTCGGACAATCAGCCCCAGCATTTT	CASSSDNQPQHF
.	TRBJ1-1	TRBV3-1	.	TGTGCCAGCAGCCCGACAGGGAACACTGAAGCTTTCTTT	CASSPTGNTEAFF
few	TRBJ2-7	TRBV7-8	TRBD2	TGTGCCAGCCAACCGACTAGCGGGAACTACGAGCAGTACTTC	CASQPTSGNYEQYF